This is a list of T cell receptor beta chains from one sample in a study of cytomegalovirus exposure and HLA in healthy donors. Produced via immunoSEQ multiplex PCR; TCRdb's table is partial and in-frame only. The sample is made up of under 70,000 clones, and the top ten hold about 9.1% of it. The sequencing input was PBMCs. The receptor source for this set is a man aged 50-60 years in good health and CMV-seropositive. Each CDR3 is given without its conserved first and last residue. D genes are given only for firm matches.

V gene: TRBV7-8
D gene: TRBD2
CDR3 length: 14
CDR3 protein: ASSLGLAGPGDTQY

V gene: TRBV6-5
D gene: TRBD2
CDR3 length: 14
CDR3 protein: ASSYSGSGGTYEQY

V gene: TRBV6-5
D gene: TRBD2
CDR3 length: 13
CDR3 protein: ASSSQGTMTDTQY

V gene: TRBV18
D gene: TRBD2
CDR3 length: 19
CDR3 protein: ASSPPTGNWVAGEIGYEQY

V gene: TRBV7-2
D gene: TRBD1
CDR3 length: 14
CDR3 protein: ASSWGQGGSNQPQH

V gene: TRBV5-6
D gene: .
CDR3 length: 10
CDR3 protein: ASSPNRNGYT

V gene: TRBV7-9
D gene: .
CDR3 length: 9
CDR3 protein: ASQVDNEQF

V gene: TRBV30
D gene: .
CDR3 length: 9
CDR3 protein: AWRGGGEAF

V gene: TRBV6-1
D gene: .
CDR3 length: 13
CDR3 protein: ASSEVGRSNQPQH

V gene: TRBV30
D gene: .
CDR3 length: 11
CDR3 protein: AWSLGGPQPQH

V gene: TRBV30
D gene: TRBD1
CDR3 length: 13
CDR3 protein: AWREGQGRTDTQY

V gene: TRBV19
D gene: .
CDR3 length: 11
CDR3 protein: ATHPDRNTEAF

V gene: TRBV18
D gene: .
CDR3 length: 12
CDR3 protein: ASSYGRVAYEQY

V gene: TRBV30
D gene: TRBD1
CDR3 length: 12
CDR3 protein: AWKGGQGHQPQH

V gene: TRBV20-1
D gene: TRBD2
CDR3 length: 9
CDR3 protein: SWGLGGRQY

V gene: TRBV6-1
D gene: TRBD2
CDR3 length: 13
CDR3 protein: ASSELAGGPDTQY

V gene: TRBV7-9
D gene: TRBD1
CDR3 length: 13
CDR3 protein: ASSAWTGPTYGYT

V gene: TRBV4-1
D gene: .
CDR3 length: 16
CDR3 protein: ASSQGQIWDGEAQPQH

V gene: TRBV6-1
D gene: TRBD1
CDR3 length: 14
CDR3 protein: ASSEVGTGFNEKLF

V gene: TRBV6-4
D gene: TRBD2
CDR3 length: 12
CDR3 protein: ASSGTGGSNEQF

V gene: TRBV6-6
D gene: .
CDR3 length: 13
CDR3 protein: ASSQLPQVYYGYT

V gene: TRBV6-5
D gene: .
CDR3 length: 12
CDR3 protein: ASSYSSSRQKEY

V gene: TRBV4-2
D gene: .
CDR3 length: 12
CDR3 protein: ASSQNRESYEQY

V gene: TRBV6-5
D gene: .
CDR3 length: 10
CDR3 protein: ASSSPGETQY

V gene: TRBV11-3
D gene: .
CDR3 length: 13
CDR3 protein: ASSLEDSPYYEQY

V gene: TRBV7-8
D gene: .
CDR3 length: 13
CDR3 protein: ASSPHRERVTEAF

V gene: TRBV25-1
D gene: TRBD1
CDR3 length: 14
CDR3 protein: ASDRSGTENTGELF

V gene: TRBV7-9
D gene: .
CDR3 length: 14
CDR3 protein: ASGRVDSPLGYGYT

V gene: TRBV5-1
D gene: TRBD1
CDR3 length: 14
CDR3 protein: ASSLSPDRAAYEQY